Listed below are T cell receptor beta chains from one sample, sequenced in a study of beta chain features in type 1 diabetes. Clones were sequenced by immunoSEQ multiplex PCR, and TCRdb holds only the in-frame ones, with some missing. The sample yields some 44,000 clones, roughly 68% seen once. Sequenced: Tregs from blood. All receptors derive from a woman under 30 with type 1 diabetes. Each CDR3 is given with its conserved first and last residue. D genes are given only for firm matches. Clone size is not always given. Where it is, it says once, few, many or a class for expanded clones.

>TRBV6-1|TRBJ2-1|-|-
CASSREGGSYNEQFF
TGTGCCAGCAGCCGGGAAGGAGGCTCCTACAATGAGCAGTTCTTC
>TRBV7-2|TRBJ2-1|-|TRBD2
CASSFSAGGPGDEQFF
TGTGCCAGCAGCTTTTCAGCGGGGGGGCCTGGGGATGAGCAGTTCTTC
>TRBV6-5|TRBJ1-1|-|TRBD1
CASSSPRTGNTEAFF
TGTGCCAGCAGTTCACCTCGGACAGGGAACACTGAAGCTTTCTTT
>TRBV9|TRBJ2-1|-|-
CASSVGLEANEQFF
TGTGCCAGCAGCGTAGGGCTTGAGGCAAATGAGCAGTTCTTC
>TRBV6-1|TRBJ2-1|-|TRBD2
CASKLAGTPNEQFF
TGTGCCAGCAAACTAGCGGGAACCCCCAATGAGCAGTTCTTC
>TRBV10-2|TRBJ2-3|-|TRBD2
CASSLAGGPATQYF
TGCGCCAGCAGCCTAGCGGGGGGGCCAGCTACGCAGTATTTT
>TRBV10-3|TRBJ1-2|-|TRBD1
CAIRIGQGKGYTF
TGTGCCATCAGGATCGGACAGGGAAAAGGCTACACCTTC
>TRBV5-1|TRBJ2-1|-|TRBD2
CASSPRTSGGNEQFF
TGCGCCAGCAGCCCACGGACTAGCGGAGGGAATGAGCAGTTCTTC
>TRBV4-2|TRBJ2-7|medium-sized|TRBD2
CASSQGWGEGDWNEQYF
TGTGCCAGCAGCCAAGGCTGGGGGGAGGGCGATTGGAACGAGCAGTACTTC
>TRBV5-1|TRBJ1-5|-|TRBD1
CASSQAGGSQPQHF
TGCGCCAGCAGCCAAGCAGGGGGCAGCCAGCCCCAGCATTTT
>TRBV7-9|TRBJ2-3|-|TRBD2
CASSLREFPDTQYF
TGTGCCAGCAGCTTGCGGGAGTTCCCAGATACGCAGTATTTT
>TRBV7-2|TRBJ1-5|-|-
CASSLSRLEPQHF
TGTGCCAGCAGCTTATCGAGGCTCGAGCCCCAGCATTTT
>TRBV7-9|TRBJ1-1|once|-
CASSLRTEAFF
TGTGCCAGCAGCCTGAGGACTGAAGCTTTCTTT
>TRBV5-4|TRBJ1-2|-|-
CASSLVQRLNYGYTF
TGTGCCAGCAGCTTGGTACAGAGACTAAACTATGGCTACACCTTC
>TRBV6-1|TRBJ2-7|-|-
CASSEIGRATYEQYF
TGTGCCAGCAGTGAAATCGGCAGGGCCACCTACGAGCAGTACTTC
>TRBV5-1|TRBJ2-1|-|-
CASSLVGATYNEQFF
TGCGCCAGCAGCTTGGTGGGGGCGACCTACAATGAGCAGTTCTTC
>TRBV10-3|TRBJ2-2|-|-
CAISLLQGRDTGELFF
TGTGCCATCAGCCTCCTTCAGGGCCGAGACACCGGGGAGCTGTTTTTT
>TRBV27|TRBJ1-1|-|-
CASTTNRGNTEAFF
TGTGCCAGCACCACCAACCGGGGGAACACTGAAGCTTTCTTT
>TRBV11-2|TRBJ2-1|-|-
CASSLTLSSGEQFF
TGTGCCAGCAGCTTAACACTAAGCTCCGGTGAGCAGTTCTTC
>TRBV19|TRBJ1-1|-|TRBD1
CASSITRGKMNTEAFF
TGTGCCAGTAGTATCACCAGGGGGAAAATGAACACTGAAGCTTTCTTT
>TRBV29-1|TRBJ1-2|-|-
CSSTGYYGYTF
TGCAGCTCAACAGGGTACTATGGCTACACCTTC
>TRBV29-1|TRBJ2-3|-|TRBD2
CSIEGGSGFSTDTQYF
TGCAGCATTGAAGGCGGGAGTGGATTTAGCACAGATACGCAGTATTTT
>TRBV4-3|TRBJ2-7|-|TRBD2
CASSQRLAGNRYEQYF
TGCGCCAGCAGCCAACGACTAGCGGGGAATCGTTACGAGCAGTACTTC
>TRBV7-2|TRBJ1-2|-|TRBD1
CASSLSSGQIYGYTF
TGTGCCAGCAGCTTATCTTCGGGACAGATCTATGGCTACACCTTC
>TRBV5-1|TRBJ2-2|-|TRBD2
CASRRLATTGELFF
TGCGCCAGCAGACGACTAGCGACGACCGGGGAGCTGTTTTTT
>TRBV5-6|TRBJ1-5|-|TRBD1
CASSVTGGAQPQHF
TGTGCCAGCAGCGTTACAGGGGGCGCGCAGCCCCAGCATTTT
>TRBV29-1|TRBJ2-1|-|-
CSVDRQAHNEQFF
TGCAGCGTTGATCGGCAGGCCCACAATGAGCAGTTCTTC
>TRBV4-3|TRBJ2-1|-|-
CASSRRTVIFNEQFF
TGCGCCAGCAGCCGAAGGACTGTTATATTCAATGAGCAGTTCTTC
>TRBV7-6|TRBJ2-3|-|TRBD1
CASSFGQGPQYF
TGTGCCAGCAGCTTCGGACAGGGTCCGCAGTATTTT
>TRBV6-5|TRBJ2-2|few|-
CASRLQRGTGELFF
TGTGCCAGCAGACTACAAAGGGGCACCGGGGAGCTGTTTTTT
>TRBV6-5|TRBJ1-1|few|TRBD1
CASSSTGTGGGEAFF
TGTGCCAGCAGTTCCACCGGGACAGGGGGCGGCGAAGCTTTCTTT
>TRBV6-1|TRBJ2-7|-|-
CASSEFQTGRWSYEQYF
TGTGCCAGCAGTGAATTTCAAACAGGTCGATGGTCCTACGAGCAGTACTTC
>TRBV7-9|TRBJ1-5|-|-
CASSLAGREPQHF
TGTGCCAGCAGCTTAGCAGGGAGAGAGCCCCAGCATTTT
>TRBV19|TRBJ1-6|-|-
CASSISGGDGSPLHF
TGTGCCAGTAGTATTTCGGGGGGCGATGGATCACCCCTCCACTTT
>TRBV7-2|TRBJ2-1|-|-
CASSLVYHPGFF
TGTGCCAGCAGCTTAGTGTACCACCCGGGGTTCTTC
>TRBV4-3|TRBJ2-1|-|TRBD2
CASSQESSGNEQFF
TGCGCCAGCAGCCAAGAGTCTAGCGGGAATGAGCAGTTCTTC
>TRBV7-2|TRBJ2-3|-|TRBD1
CASSYRTGSGTDTQYF
TGTGCCAGCAGCTATAGGACAGGGTCGGGGACAGATACGCAGTATTTT
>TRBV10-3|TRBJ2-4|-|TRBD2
CAISSGRELVAKNIQYF
TGTGCCATCAGTAGCGGGAGAGAGTTAGTAGCCAAAAACATTCAGTACTTC
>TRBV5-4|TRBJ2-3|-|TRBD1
CASSPWAGGDTQYF
TGTGCCAGCAGCCCATGGGCAGGGGGAGATACGCAGTATTTT
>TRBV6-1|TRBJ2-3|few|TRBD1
CASEGQGTDTQYF
TGTGCCAGCGAGGGACAGGGCACAGATACGCAGTATTTT
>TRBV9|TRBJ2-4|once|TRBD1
CASSVGPGTAVKNIQYF
TGTGCCAGCAGCGTAGGGCCCGGGACAGCTGTCAAAAACATTCAGTACTTC
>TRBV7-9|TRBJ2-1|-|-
CASSLDVEQFF
TGTGCCAGCAGCTTAGATGTAGAGCAGTTCTTC
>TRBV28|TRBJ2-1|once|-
CASSVTGRAYNEQFF
TGTGCCAGCAGTGTGACAGGCCGAGCCTACAATGAGCAGTTCTTC
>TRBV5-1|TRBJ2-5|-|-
CASSDRPLGETQYF
TGCGCCAGCTCCGACAGACCGCTTGGAGAGACCCAGTACTTC
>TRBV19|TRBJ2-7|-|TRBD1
CASSIETGAPGEQYF
TGTGCCAGTAGTATTGAAACAGGGGCCCCTGGGGAGCAGTACTTC
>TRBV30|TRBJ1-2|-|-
CAWSWRAYGYTF
TGTGCCTGGAGTTGGAGGGCATATGGCTACACCTTC
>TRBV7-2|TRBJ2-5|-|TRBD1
CASSLFGPGQGQETQYF
TGTGCCAGCAGCTTATTCGGACCGGGACAGGGGCAAGAGACCCAGTACTTC